A single sample is the source of the 17 T cell receptor beta chains below, sequenced in a study of blood T cell repertoires in COVID-19. Sequenced by immunoSEQ multiplex PCR; TCRdb stores in-frame clones only, minus some. The top ten clones hold approximately 11% of a sample with under 200,000 clones, 86% of them seen once. Sample: peripheral blood. All receptors derive from a woman aged 55-75 years with COVID-19, enrolled during active disease.

V and J are TRBV7-2 and TRBJ2-1, with a possible D match to TRBD2 (6 bases). Trimming pared 6 bases from V and 0 bases from J, leaving 12 bases between. Germline V gene data show CDR1 as SGHTA and CDR2 as FQGNSA. The CDR3 length is 15 residues. CDR3 in amino acids: CASSGHGSSYNEQFF. CDR3 sequence (DNA): TGTGCCAGCAGTGGTCACGGGAGCTCCTACAATGAGCAGTTCTTC. The complete variable domain, with remaining parts taken from reference TRBV7-2 and TRBJ2-1, reads GAGVSQSPSNKVTEKGKDVELRCDPISGHTALYWYRQSLGQGLEFLIYFQGNSAPDKSGLPSDRFSAERTGGSVSTLTIQRTQQEDSAVYLCASSGHGSSYNEQFFGPGTRLTVL.

This chain uses TRBV9 with TRBJ2-2; D is perhaps TRBD2 (5 bases). Per germline, CDR1 SGDLS and CDR2 YYNGEE. V gave up 4 bases and J gave up 2 bases, with 12 bases separating them. This CDR3 has 15 residues. The chain's CDR3 is CASSNRLANTGELFF. CDR3 nucleotides: TGTGCCAGCAGCAACCGGCTAGCAAACACCGGGGAGCTGTTTTTT.

The rearrangement uses TRBV19 and TRBJ2-7; 8 nucleotides match TRBD2. The CDR3 totals 13 residues. CDR1 is LNHDA and CDR2 is SQIVND in the germline V gene (reference sequence). With 10 bases clipped from V and 1 base from J, the junction kept 6 bases outside the gene matches. Here the CDR3 DNA reads TGTGCCACCCGGGGGGGAGGATCCTACGAGCAGTACTTC. Translation: CATRGGGSYEQYF. The full variable domain, completed using reference TRBV19 and TRBJ2-7, is DGGITQSPKYLFRKEGQNVTLSCEQNLNHDAMYWYRQDPGQGLRLIYYSQIVNDFQKGDIAEGYSVSREKKESFPLTVTSAQKNPTAFYLCATRGGGSYEQYFGPGTRLTVT.

This clone was observed a handful of times. The rearrangement uses TRBV7-9 and TRBJ1-3; 9 bases agree with TRBD1. Germline CDR1 is SEHNR and CDR2 is FQNEAQ (reference sequence). This CDR3 is built from 15 residues. The junction had 4 bases not matched to a gene; V was cut back by 5 bases and J by 2 bases. The CDR3 spells CASSTGTGPGNTIYF. The CDR3 region has the DNA TGTGCCAGCAGCACCGGGACAGGGCCTGGAAACACCATATATTTT.

CDR3 DNA: TGTGCCAGCAGTCCTCGGTGGGTTCGTAGCGGACTACTACAAGAGACCCAGTACTTC. Its translation is CASSPRWVRSGLLQETQYF. The chain employs TRBV6-6 and TRBJ2-5; maybe TRBD2 (6 bases). The V gene's germline CDR1 is MNHNY and CDR2 SVGAGI (reference sequence). V was clipped by 5 bases and J by 2 bases, with 27 bases between them. CDR3 length: 19 residues.

The chain employs TRBV5-6 and TRBJ2-7; D is uncertain. Germline-derived CDR1 and CDR2 are SGHDT and YYEEEE. This CDR3 comprises 12 residues. The V end was cut by 6 bases, the J end by 2 bases, with 9 bases between. As DNA, the CDR3 is TGTGCCAGCACCTCCTCGGCCTACGAGCAGTACTTC. Translation: CASTSSAYEQYF.

The rearrangement joins TRBV4-2 to TRBJ1-1; D unclear. V lost 1 base and J 2 bases, leaving 17 bases between the germline ends. The germline V gene has CDR1 LGHNA and CDR2 YNFKEQ. This CDR3 is built from 17 residues. In nucleotides, the CDR3 is TGTGCCAGCAGCCAAGGGTACGGGGTAGAGGTAAACACTGAAGCTTTCTTT. This sequence encodes CASSQGYGVEVNTEAFF.

The chain joins TRBV9 to TRBJ2-1; the match to TRBD1 covers 9 bases. Germline loops: CDR1 SGDLS, CDR2 YYNGEE. The CDR3 covers 15 residues. Germline trimming cut 4 bases from V and 8 bases from J; bases unmatched to any gene: 10. CDR3 nucleotides: TGTGCCAGCAGCTCCAGACAGGGGGTAATGGATGAGCAGTTCTTC. Protein: CASSSRQGVMDEQFF.

V and J are TRBV30 and TRBJ2-7, with a possible D match to TRBD2 (5 bases). Germline assignment: CDR1 GTSNPN and CDR2 SVGIG (reference sequence). Trimming pared 1 base from V and 3 bases from J, leaving 10 bases between. There are 13 residues in the CDR3. CDR3 in amino acids: CAWSGDYFYEQYF. The CDR3 nucleotides read TGTGCCTGGAGTGGCGACTATTTCTACGAGCAGTACTTC.

This chain uses TRBV11-2 with TRBJ2-5; 8 bases are a match to TRBD1. Germline V gene sequence: CDR1 SGHAT, CDR2 FQNNGV. Trimming removed 6 bases from V and 1 base from J; junction bases left unmatched: 7. The CDR3 runs 15 residues. This CDR3 reads CASRRATGGQETQYF. CDR3 sequence (DNA): TGTGCCAGCAGGAGGGCTACAGGGGGCCAAGAGACCCAGTACTTC.

The chain has TRBV5-6 and TRBJ1-1, with D perhaps TRBD1 (5 bases). The V end was cut by 0 bases, the J end by 6 bases, with 12 bases between. The CDR3 sequence is 14 residues long. Germline V gives CDR1 SGHDT, CDR2 YYEEEE. CDR3 bases: TGTGCCAGCAGCTTGGGGCCAGGGAGGGCTGAAGCTTTCTTT. This encodes CASSLGPGRAEAFF.

This clone was detected once. This chain connects TRBV5-4 to TRBJ2-2; TRBD1 matches 10 bases. The CDR3 length is 16 residues. The V segment lost 2 bases and the J segment 6 bases; nucleotides outside the gene matches: 7. CDR1 SGHNT and CDR2 YYREEE come from the germline V gene (reference sequence). The CDR3 coding sequence is TGTGCCAGCAGCTTAGAGACAGGGGGCCGGTCCGGGGAGCTGTTTTTT. It specifies CASSLETGGRSGELFF.

The chain is built from TRBV30 and TRBJ1-1; D uncertain. Germline CDR1 GTSNPN, CDR2 SVGIG (reference sequence). Trimming shortened V by 4 bases and J by 5 bases, and 17 bases separated the two germline ends. The CDR3 contains 14 residues. The CDR3 DNA reads as TGTGCCTGGACGCTGGTAGGCGCGGGGACTGAAGCTTTCTTT. The encoded protein is CAWTLVGAGTEAFF.

The genes are TRBV19 and TRBJ2-7, with 9 bases identical to TRBD1. The trim removed 4 bases at V and 4 bases at J, leaving 5 bases unmatched. Germline CDR1 is LNHDA and CDR2 is SQIVND (reference sequence). CDR3 size: 14 residues. The CDR3 bases are TGTGCCAGTAGTACTACAGGGGGCGGGTACGAGCAGTACTTC. It is translated as CASSTTGGGYEQYF.

The chain employs TRBV18 and TRBJ1-4; 8 bases are a match to TRBD1. V shed 6 bases and J 12 bases; nucleotides not matched to a gene: 12. From germline, CDR1 is KGHSH and CDR2 LQKENI. The CDR3 runs to 14 residues. The chain's CDR3 is CASSLDRALGELFF. The CDR3 DNA follows: TGTGCCAGCTCTCTGGACAGGGCCCTCGGGGAACTGTTTTTT. The entire variable domain, with the rest obtained from reference TRBV18 and TRBJ1-4, is as follows: NAGVMQNPRHLVRRRGQEARLRCSPMKGHSHVYWYRQLPEEGLKFMVYLQKENIIDESGMPKERFSAEFPKEGPSILRIQQVVRGDSAAYFCASSLDRALGELFFGSGTQLSVL.

The chain has TRBV18 and TRBJ2-7, with D possibly TRBD2 on 5 matching bases. Trimming pared 0 bases from V and 5 bases from J, leaving 11 bases between. The CDR3 consists of 14 residues. Germline CDR1 reads KGHSH; CDR2 reads LQKENI. The CDR3 loop is CASSPPGESNEQYF. The CDR3, as DNA: TGTGCCAGCTCACCACCCGGGGAATCCAACGAGCAGTACTTC.

The rearrangement links TRBV18 to TRBJ2-5; a weak D match, TRBD1 (6 bases). The CDR3 runs 17 residues. The V and J ends lost 0 bases and 5 bases respectively, with 19 bases between them. Germline values: CDR1 KGHSH, CDR2 LQKENI. The CDR3 nucleotides are TGTGCCAGCTCACCACCCCAACTAAGCGGAAGGGGGGAGACCCAGTACTTC. Translation gives CASSPPQLSGRGETQYF.